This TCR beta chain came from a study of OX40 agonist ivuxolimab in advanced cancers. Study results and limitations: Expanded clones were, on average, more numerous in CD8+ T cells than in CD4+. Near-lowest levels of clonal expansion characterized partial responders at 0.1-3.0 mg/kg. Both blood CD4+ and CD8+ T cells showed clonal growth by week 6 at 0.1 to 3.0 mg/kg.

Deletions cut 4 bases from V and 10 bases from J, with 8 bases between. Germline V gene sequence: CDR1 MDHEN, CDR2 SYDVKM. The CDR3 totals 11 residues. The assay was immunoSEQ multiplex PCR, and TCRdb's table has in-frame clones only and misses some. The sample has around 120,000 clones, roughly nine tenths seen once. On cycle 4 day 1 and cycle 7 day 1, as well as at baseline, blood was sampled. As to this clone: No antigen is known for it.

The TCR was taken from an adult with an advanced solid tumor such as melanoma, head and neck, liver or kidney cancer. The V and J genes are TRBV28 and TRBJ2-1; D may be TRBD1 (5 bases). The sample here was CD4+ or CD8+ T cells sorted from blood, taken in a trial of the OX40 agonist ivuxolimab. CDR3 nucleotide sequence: TGTGCCAGCAGTTCCAACAGGGAGCAGTTCTTC. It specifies CASSSNREQFF.